The 7 T cell receptor beta chains below were found in one sample sequenced in a study of cytomegalovirus exposure and HLA in healthy donors. In the PCR, 60 Vbeta and 13 Jbeta primers were used. Repertoires were generated with immunoSEQ multiplex PCR, while TCRdb's copy carries only in-frame clones and drops some. The sample consists of approximately 150,000 clones, roughly 80% of them appearing once. The sample taken for sequencing was PBMCs. The receptors originated from a woman aged 30 to 39 in good health and CMV-seronegative.

This clone was observed a few times. The V and J genes are TRBV5-6 and TRBJ2-1, with 7 nucleotides matching TRBD2. Germline assignment: CDR1 SGHDT and CDR2 YYEEEE. After removal of 0 bases from V and 14 bases from J, the junction contained 5 bases not matched to a gene. The CDR3 is 12 amino acids. CDR3 loop: CASSLERTSEFF. CDR3 nucleotide sequence: TGTGCCAGCAGCTTGGAACGTACTAGCGAGTTCTTC.

The chain joins TRBV7-8 to TRBJ2-7, with TRBD2 as a possible D gene (5 bases). This CDR3 is 16 amino acids long. Trimming shortened V by 4 bases and J by 3 bases, and 19 bases separated the two germline ends. CDR1 is SGHVS and CDR2 is FQNEAQ in the germline V gene. CDR3 DNA sequence: TGTGCCAGCAGCTCCACGCCCCGGGGAAGAGGCTACGAGCAGTACTTC. Translated, it gives CASSSTPRGRGYEQYF.

The chain is built from TRBV5-5 and TRBJ2-7; possibly TRBD1 for D (6 bases). The CDR3 covers 14 residues. Germline V gene lookup returns CDR1 SGHKS and CDR2 YYEKEE (reference sequence). Deletions cut 2 bases from V and 2 bases from J, with 11 bases between. The CDR3 here is CASSFPGTTYEQYF. The CDR3 coding sequence is TGTGCCAGCAGCTTCCCCGGGACAACCTACGAGCAGTACTTC.

V gene TRBV18 combines with J gene TRBJ1-3; maybe TRBD1 (5 bases). Trimming stripped 1 base from V and 4 bases from J, with 14 bases between. Germline V gives CDR1 KGHSH, CDR2 LQKENI. The CDR3 has 16 amino acids. CDR3 loop: CASSPRIGQGGNTIYF. CDR3 coding DNA: TGTGCCAGCTCACCACGGATTGGCCAGGGAGGAAACACCATATATTTT.

This clone was seen more than once but under ten times. The chain is built from TRBV5-1 and TRBJ2-7; 7 bases fit TRBD1. Germline lookup yields CDR1 SGHRS and CDR2 YFSETQ. V shed 4 bases, J shed 3 bases, and the junction held 7 bases outside the gene matches. The CDR3 is 14 amino acids. The CDR3, as DNA: TGCGCCAGCAGCATAGGGGGCGACATCTACGAGCAGTACTTC. As protein: CASSIGGDIYEQYF.

This clone occurred once. This chain connects TRBV27 to TRBJ1-5; 7 bases agree with TRBD2. TRBJ2-3 matches the DNA end more closely, so the J call is doubtful. The germline V gene encodes CDR1 MNHEY and CDR2 SMNVEV (reference sequence). This CDR3 comprises 17 residues. CDR3 residues: CASSLLSGRGGNQPQYF. CDR3 DNA: TGTGCCAGCAGTTTGCTGTCGGGGAGGGGAGGCAATCAGCCCCAGTATTTT.

The chain recombines TRBV5-4 with TRBJ2-7; D is possibly TRBD2 (5 bases). Trimming stripped 4 bases from V and 1 base from J, with 6 bases between. Germline V gene lookup returns CDR1 SGHNT and CDR2 YYREEE (reference sequence). The CDR3 extends over 12 amino acids. The CDR3, as DNA: TGTGCCAGCAGCCGGGGATCCTACGAGCAGTACTTC. It encodes CASSRGSYEQYF.